This T cell receptor (beta chain) was identified in a study of blood T cell repertoires in COVID-19. As for the study in general: Material from acute and convalescent COVID-19 was sourced from the United States, Italy and Spain. Sample material is recorded as cDNA or gDNA derived from T cells, B-cell-depleted T cells, or PBMCs.

The germline V gene has CDR1 SGHTA and CDR2 FQGNSA. With 4 bases removed from V and 0 bases from J, the gap between germline ends came to 8 bases. The CDR3 is 14 amino acids. Sequenced by immunoSEQ multiplex PCR; TCRdb stores in-frame clones only, minus some. Altogether fewer than 150,000 clones are present, over 75% being singletons, with the ten largest covering approximately 1.5%. Input material: peripheral blood. This sequence originates from a man aged 50-60 years with acute or convalescent COVID-19. The chain couples TRBV7-2 to TRBJ2-3; tentatively, D is TRBD1 (5 bases). The CDR3 loop reads CASSSQGSTDTQYF. The DNA for the CDR3 is TGTGCCAGCAGCTCCCAGGGAAGCACAGATACGCAGTATTTT.